The 20 T cell receptor beta chains below all came from one sample that was sequenced in a study of blood T cell repertoires in COVID-19. Produced via immunoSEQ multiplex PCR; TCRdb's table is partial and in-frame only. The sample holds 200,000 to 300,000 clones, approximately 91% seen once. Material: peripheral blood. These receptors were obtained from a man younger than 45 with COVID-19, enrolled during active disease.

The J gene is TRBJ2-5, the V gene TRBV18; D perhaps matches TRBD1 (6 bases). In germline, CDR1 is KGHSH, CDR2 LQKENI. CDR3 size: 14 residues. Trimming pared 2 bases from V and 5 bases from J, leaving 12 bases between. The CDR3 bases are TGTGCCAGCTCACCATCGACAGGTTGGGAGACCCAGTACTTC. Amino acid sequence: CASSPSTGWETQYF. Looking up the rest from reference TRBV18 and TRBJ2-5 gives the full variable domain: NAGVMQNPRHLVRRRGQEARLRCSPMKGHSHVYWYRQLPEEGLKFMVYLQKENIIDESGMPKERFSAEFPKEGPSILRIQQVVRGDSAAYFCASSPSTGWETQYFGPGTRLLVL.

The chain employs TRBV19 and TRBJ1-1; TRBD1 matches 10 bases. V shed 6 bases and J 1 base; nucleotides not matched to a gene: 2. This CDR3 has 14 amino acids. Germline assignment: CDR1 LNHDA and CDR2 SQIVND (reference sequence). The CDR3 sequence is CASSRQGANTEAFF. CDR3 nucleotides: TGTGCCAGTAGCCGACAGGGGGCGAACACTGAAGCTTTCTTT.

The chain links TRBV19 to TRBJ1-3; the match to TRBD1 covers 8 bases. Germline assignment: CDR1 LNHDA and CDR2 SQIVND (reference sequence). The CDR3 is 19 amino acids. J lost 0 bases, V lost 2 bases, and 12 bases had no gene match. The CDR3 nucleotides are TGTGCCAGTAGTATAACCCCTCGGACAGGGCGAAGCTCTGGAAACACCATATATTTT. Translating it yields CASSITPRTGRSSGNTIYF.

The chain recombines TRBV6-6 with TRBJ1-4; a weak D match, TRBD1 (5 bases). There are 14 residues in the CDR3. V lost 6 bases and J lost 5, with 13 bases in between. Germline loops: CDR1 MNHNY, CDR2 SVGAGI (reference sequence). CDR3 in DNA: TGTGCCAGCAGGACGACAGCCGACAATGAAAAACTGTTTTTT. Amino acids: CASRTTADNEKLFF.

This rearrangement joins TRBV10-3 to TRBJ1-1; D unresolved. V lost 9 bases, J lost 4 bases, and 18 bases lay in between. The CDR3 is 14 amino acids. Germline CDR1 and CDR2: ENHRY and SYGVKD. CDR3 sequence: CAIYRSLDSTEAFF. The CDR3 DNA reads as TGTGCCATATACAGATCGCTGGATTCCACTGAAGCTTTCTTT.

The chain carries TRBV19 and TRBJ1-3; D is perhaps TRBD1 (6 bases). The length of the CDR3 is 19 residues. V lost 7 bases and J lost 3, with 28 bases in between. CDR1 is LNHDA, CDR2 SQIVND, per germline (reference sequence). The CDR3 DNA reads TGTGCCAGTACCAAAATGACCCAACTGGACAGAGGGTATGGAAACACCATATATTTT. It encodes CASTKMTQLDRGYGNTIYF. Combining the CDR3 with reference TRBV19 and TRBJ1-3 gives the whole variable domain DGGITQSPKYLFRKEGQNVTLSCEQNLNHDAMYWYRQDPGQGLRLIYYSQIVNDFQKGDIAEGYSVSREKKESFPLTVTSAQKNPTAFYLCASTKMTQLDRGYGNTIYFGEGSWLTVV.

The rearrangement links TRBV9 to TRBJ2-1, with D possibly matching TRBD2 (6 bases). This CDR3 is built from 15 residues. V lost 0 bases to trimming and J lost 9 bases, with 16 bases between them. CDR1 SGDLS and CDR2 YYNGEE come from the germline V gene. This chain's CDR3 is CASSVGGSWGGEQFF. CDR3 sequence (DNA): TGTGCCAGCAGCGTAGGGGGCTCTTGGGGAGGTGAGCAGTTCTTC.

The chain employs TRBV7-6 and TRBJ2-7; 11 nucleotides align to TRBD2. J was trimmed by 7 bases and V by 5 bases; bases with no gene match: 13. CDR1 is SGHVS, CDR2 FNYEAQ, per germline. The CDR3 runs 16 residues. CDR3 protein: CASSPGLAGSSGEQYF. CDR3 coding DNA: TGTGCCAGCAGCCCCGGACTAGCGGGTTCCTCGGGAGAGCAGTACTTC.

J is TRBJ1-6 and V is TRBV19; no definite D call. CDR1 and CDR2 from the germline V gene are LNHDA and SQIVND (reference sequence). The CDR3 totals 16 residues. The V end was cut by 7 bases, the J end by 7 bases, with 20 bases between. CDR3 region: CASNPMTGLRNSPLHF. CDR3 coding DNA: TGTGCCAGTAACCCCATGACGGGGTTGAGAAATTCACCCCTCCACTTT.

The table lists this clone with a count of one. V usage is TRBV6-1 and J usage is TRBJ1-2; 9 bases are a match to TRBD1. Germline assignment: CDR1 MNHNS and CDR2 SASEGT. This CDR3 comprises 15 residues. V gave up 3 bases and J gave up 7 bases; unmatched junction bases: 9. The CDR3 spells CASSEKQGAAVGYTF. The CDR3 nucleotides read TGTGCCAGCAGTGAGAAACAGGGGGCGGCCGTTGGCTACACCTTC.

This chain joins TRBV10-2 and TRBJ2-7; 10 bases match TRBD1. Trimming cost V 2 bases and J 8 bases; bases outside gene matches: 6. Germline V CDR1 and CDR2: WSHSY, SAAADI. This CDR3 spans 14 amino acids. CDR3 sequence (DNA): TGCGCCAGCAGTGAGGGGGACAGGGGAATGCAGCAGTACTTC. This translates into CASSEGDRGMQQYF.

Notes on this clone: The final CDR3 position lacks the conserved phenylalanine or tryptophan, pointing to a likely read error. The CDR3, as DNA: TGTGCCAGCAGTGAAGCGGGGCGCTACTCCTATAATTCACCCCTCCACATT. Translation: CASSEAGRYSYNSPLHI. The chain couples TRBV2 to TRBJ1-6; D might be TRBD1 (5 bases). This CDR3 is built from 17 residues. Germline V CDR1 and CDR2: SNHLY, FYNNEI. Between the trimmed V and J ends, which lost 0 bases and 0 bases, there was a span of 9 bases.

With regard to this clone: One junction end disagrees with the germline gene, perhaps due to a read error. The chain couples TRBV9 to TRBJ2-1; possibly TRBD1 for D (6 bases). The V gene's germline CDR1 is SGDLS and CDR2 YYNGEE. The CDR3 spans 15 residues. Here the CDR3 reads CASSAQGPTLNGQFF. Written as DNA, the CDR3 is TGTGCCAGCAGCGCCCAGGGGCCCACCTTAAATGGGCAGTTCTTC.

The chain links TRBV11-2 to TRBJ2-2, with D unclear. This CDR3 has 16 residues. V dropped 1 base and J dropped 5 bases, with 14 bases sitting between them. Germline CDR1 is SGHAT and CDR2 is FQNNGV. In DNA, the CDR3 is TGTGCCAGCAGCTTAGGGGTGACTCTCGGGACCGGGGAGCTGTTTTTT. Its protein product is CASSLGVTLGTGELFF.

The chain is built from TRBV7-2 and TRBJ1-2; possibly TRBD1 for D (5 bases). V was pared by 2 bases and J by 2 bases, with 12 bases between. The V gene's germline CDR1 is SGHTA and CDR2 FQGNSA. The CDR3 extends over 15 amino acids. CDR3 DNA: TGTGCCAGCAGCTTATTCCGGGGGGAGAACTATGGCTACACCTTC. Protein: CASSLFRGENYGYTF.

The chain couples TRBV6-5 to TRBJ1-2; D ambiguous. Trimming cost V 5 bases and J 0 bases, with 7 bases left between them. This CDR3 region has 13 residues. Germline-derived CDR1 and CDR2 are MNHEY and SVGAGI. This CDR3 is CASSLTTNYGYTF. The CDR3 nucleotides are TGTGCCAGCAGTCTGACTACTAACTATGGCTACACCTTC.

The chain is built from TRBV6-5 and TRBJ2-5; 10 bases line up with TRBD2. The CDR3 covers 15 residues. V lost 7 bases and J lost 3; bases outside the gene matches: 8. The germline gives CDR1 MNHEY, CDR2 SVGAGI. CDR3 DNA sequence: TGTGCCAGCACCTCCCCTAGCGGGGGAAAAGAGACCCAGTACTTC. Amino acids: CASTSPSGGKETQYF.

The chain couples TRBV3-1 (or the pseudogene TRBV3-2) to TRBJ1-1; D is possibly TRBD1 (5 bases). Trimming took 0 bases from V and 9 from J, leaving 11 bases between them. The germline V gene has CDR1 LGHDT and CDR2 YNNKEL (reference sequence). The CDR3 has 13 amino acids. The CDR3 reads CASSQEPGLQAFF. Written as DNA, the CDR3 is TGTGCCAGCAGCCAAGAACCGGGACTGCAAGCTTTCTTT.

This clone was counted a single time. The chain joins TRBV6-1 to TRBJ2-3; TRBD2 aligns across 10 bases. The J segment lost 1 base and the V segment lost 3 bases, leaving 4 bases of the junction unmatched. This CDR3 contains 16 residues. Germline lookup yields CDR1 MNHNS and CDR2 SASEGT. The CDR3 here is CASSDQRGGGTDTQYF. The CDR3 DNA sequence: TGTGCCAGCAGTGACCAGCGGGGGGGAGGCACAGATACGCAGTATTTT.

V gene TRBV7-9 combines with J gene TRBJ2-1, with D perhaps matching TRBD1 (6 bases). This CDR3 comprises 16 residues. Looked up from germline, CDR1 is SEHNR and CDR2 is FQNEAQ (reference sequence). Trimming cost V 5 bases and J 6 bases, with 20 bases left between them. The CDR3 DNA follows: TGTGCCAGCAGCCCCAACAGGGCAGGTTCAGTCAATGAGCAGTTCTTC. Its protein product is CASSPNRAGSVNEQFF. The full variable domain, its missing parts supplied by reference TRBV7-9 and TRBJ2-1, is DTGVSQNPRHKITKRGQNVTFRCDPISEHNRLYWYRQTLGQGPEFLTYFQNEAQLEKSRLLSDRFSAERPKGSFSTLEIQRTEQGDSAMYLCASSPNRAGSVNEQFFGPGTRLTVL.